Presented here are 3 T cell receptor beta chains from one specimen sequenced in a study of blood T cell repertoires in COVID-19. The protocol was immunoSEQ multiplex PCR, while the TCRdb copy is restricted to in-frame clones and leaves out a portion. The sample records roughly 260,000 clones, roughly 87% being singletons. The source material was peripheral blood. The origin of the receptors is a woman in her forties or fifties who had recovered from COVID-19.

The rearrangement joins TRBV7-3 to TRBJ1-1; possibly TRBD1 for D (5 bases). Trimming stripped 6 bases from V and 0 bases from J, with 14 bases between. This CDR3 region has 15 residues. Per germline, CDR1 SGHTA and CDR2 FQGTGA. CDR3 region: CASRLEQVMNTEAFF. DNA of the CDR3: TGTGCCAGCAGGCTAGAACAGGTCATGAACACTGAAGCTTTCTTT. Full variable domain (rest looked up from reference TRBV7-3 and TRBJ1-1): GAGVSQTPSNKVTEKGKYVELRCDPISGHTALYWYRQSLGQGPEFLIYFQGTGAADDSGLPNDRFFAVRPEGSVSTLKIQRTERGDSAVYLCASRLEQVMNTEAFFGQGTRLTVV.

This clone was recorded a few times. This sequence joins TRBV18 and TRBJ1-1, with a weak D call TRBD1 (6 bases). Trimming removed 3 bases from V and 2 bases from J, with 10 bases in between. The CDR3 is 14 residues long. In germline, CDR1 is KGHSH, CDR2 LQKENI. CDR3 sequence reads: CASSPLGANTEAFF. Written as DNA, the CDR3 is TGTGCCAGCTCACCCCTGGGGGCAAACACTGAAGCTTTCTTT.

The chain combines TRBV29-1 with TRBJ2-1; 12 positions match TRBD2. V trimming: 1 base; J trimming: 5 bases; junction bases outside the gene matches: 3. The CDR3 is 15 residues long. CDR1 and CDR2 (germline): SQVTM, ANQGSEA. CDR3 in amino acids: CSVEALAGGDNEQFF. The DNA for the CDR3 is TGCAGCGTTGAAGCCCTAGCGGGGGGGGACAATGAGCAGTTCTTC.